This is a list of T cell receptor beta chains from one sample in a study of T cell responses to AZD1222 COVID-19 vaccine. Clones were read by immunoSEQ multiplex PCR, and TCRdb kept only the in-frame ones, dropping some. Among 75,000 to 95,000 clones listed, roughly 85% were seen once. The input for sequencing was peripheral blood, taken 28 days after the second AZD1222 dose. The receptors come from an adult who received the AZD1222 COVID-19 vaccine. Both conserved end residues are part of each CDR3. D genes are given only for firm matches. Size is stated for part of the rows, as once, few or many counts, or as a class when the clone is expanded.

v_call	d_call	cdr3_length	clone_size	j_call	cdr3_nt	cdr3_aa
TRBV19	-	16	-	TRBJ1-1	TGTGCCAGTAGTATTGAACGTCGGGCCCTGAACACTGAAGCTTTCTTT	CASSIERRALNTEAFF
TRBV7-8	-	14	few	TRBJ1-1	TGTGCCAGCAGCCGGCAAGGCAGGAACACTGAAGCTTTCTTT	CASSRQGRNTEAFF
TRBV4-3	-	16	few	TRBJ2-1	TGCGCCAGCAGCCAATACCTAGACCACTCCTACAATGAGCAGTTCTTC	CASSQYLDHSYNEQFF
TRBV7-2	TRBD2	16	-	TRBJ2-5	TGTGCCAGCAGCTTAGGGGCTAGCGGGAGTCCAGGGACCCAGTACTTC	CASSLGASGSPGTQYF
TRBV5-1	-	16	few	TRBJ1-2	TGCGCCAGCAGCTTGACTACCCCTCCGGGGGGCTATGGCTACACCTTC	CASSLTTPPGGYGYTF
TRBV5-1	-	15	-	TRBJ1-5	TGCGCCAGCAGCCTAACAGGGTATAGCAATCAGCCCCAGCATTTT	CASSLTGYSNQPQHF
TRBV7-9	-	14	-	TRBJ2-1	TGTGCCAGCAGCCGACCGGGGGCAGACAATGAGCAGTTCTTC	CASSRPGADNEQFF
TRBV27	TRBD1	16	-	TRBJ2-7	TGTGCCAGCAGTTTATCCCCGGGGACAGGGGGGTACGAGCAGTACTTC	CASSLSPGTGGYEQYF
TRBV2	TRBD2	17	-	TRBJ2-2	TGTGCCAGCAGTGCTCTAGCGGGAGTCGCGAACACCGGGGAGCTGTTTTTT	CASSALAGVANTGELFF
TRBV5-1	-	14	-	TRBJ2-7	TGCGCCAGCAGCCCCCAGTACGGGGGCCAAGGGCAGTACTTC	CASSPQYGGQGQYF
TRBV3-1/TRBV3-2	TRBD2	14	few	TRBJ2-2	TGTGCCAGCAGCCAGGCGGGAGCGGGCGGGGAGCTGTTTTTT	CASSQAGAGGELFF
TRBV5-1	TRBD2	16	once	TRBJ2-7	TGCGCCAGCACCTCGACTGGGGGACTAGCGGGAGTTGAGCAGTACTTC	CASTSTGGLAGVEQYF
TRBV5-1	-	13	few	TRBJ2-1	TGCGCCAGCAGCTTCCCAAATTACAATGAGCAGTTCTTC	CASSFPNYNEQFF
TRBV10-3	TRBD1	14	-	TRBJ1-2	TGTGCCATCAGTGTAGGGACAGAGGGCTATGGCTACACCTTC	CAISVGTEGYGYTF
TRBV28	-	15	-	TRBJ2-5	TGTGCCAGCAGTTTAAGTCTAGCGAATGGAGAGACCCAGTACTTC	CASSLSLANGETQYF
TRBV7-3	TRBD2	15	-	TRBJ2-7	TGTGCCAGCAGCTTAACTAGCGGGTTCTCCTACGAGCAGTACTTC	CASSLTSGFSYEQYF
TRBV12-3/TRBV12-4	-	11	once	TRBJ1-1	TGTGCCAGCAGTTTAGGCCCTGAAGCTTTCTTT	CASSLGPEAFF
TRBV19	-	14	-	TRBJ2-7	TGTGCCAGTAGTATTGATCTAATAGGGTACGAGCAGTACTTC	CASSIDLIGYEQYF
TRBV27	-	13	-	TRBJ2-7	TGTGCCAGCAGTTTTGGACACTCCTACGAGCAGTACTTC	CASSFGHSYEQYF
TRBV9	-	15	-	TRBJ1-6	TGTGCCAGCAGCGTTACAACCTCCTATAATTCACCCCTCCACTTT	CASSVTTSYNSPLHF
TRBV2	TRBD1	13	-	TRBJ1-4	TGTGCCAGCAGTGCAGGGGGGAATGAAAAACTGTTTTTT	CASSAGGNEKLFF
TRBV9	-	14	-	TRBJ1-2	TGTGCCAGCAGCGGATCCCAACAGGGTGTTGGCTACACCTTC	CASSGSQQGVGYTF
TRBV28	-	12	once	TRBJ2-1	TGTGCCAGCAGTCTCTCATACAATGAGCAGTTCTTC	CASSLSYNEQFF
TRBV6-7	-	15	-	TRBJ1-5	TGTGCCAGCAGTTTCCTACAGGGTGGGAGTCAGCCCCAGCATTTT	CASSFLQGGSQPQHF
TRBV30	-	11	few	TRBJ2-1	TGTGCCTGGGCTACTAGGAATGAGCAGTTCTTC	CAWATRNEQFF
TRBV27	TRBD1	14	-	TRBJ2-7	TGTGCCAGCAGTACCCAGGGGGCAATCTACGAGCAGTACTTC	CASSTQGAIYEQYF
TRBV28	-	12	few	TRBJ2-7	TGTGCCAGCAGTCGGGGTACCTACGAGCAGTACTTC	CASSRGTYEQYF
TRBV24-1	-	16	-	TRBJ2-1	TGTGCCACCAGTGATTCCTCAGGACACGAATACAATGAGCAGTTCTTC	CATSDSSGHEYNEQFF
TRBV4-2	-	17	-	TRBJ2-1	TGTGCCAGCAGTCGAGAATATTGGGGGGGGGCATACAATGAGCAGTTCTTC	CASSREYWGGAYNEQFF
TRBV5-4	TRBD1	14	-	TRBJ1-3	TGTGCCAGCAGCTCTCCGGACAGGGTGGACACCATATATTTT	CASSSPDRVDTIYF
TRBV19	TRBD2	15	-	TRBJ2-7	TGTGCCAGTAGTTCCCGGCTAGCGGGAAGGTACGAGCAGTACTTC	CASSSRLAGRYEQYF